Presented here are 11 T cell receptor beta chains from one specimen sequenced in a study of blood T cell repertoires in COVID-19. TCRdb keeps only in-frame clones here, not all; method: immunoSEQ multiplex PCR. The repertoire consists of 300,000 to 450,000 clones, with roughly 86% occurring once and the leading ten covering about 1%. The sequenced material came from peripheral blood. All receptors come from a human donor with acute or convalescent COVID-19. The donor label of this sample is uncertain.

Only one count was recorded for this clone. The V call is TRBV19, the J call TRBJ1-5, with 9 bases identical to TRBD1. There are 15 residues in the CDR3. Germline V lookup: CDR1 LNHDA, CDR2 SQIVND (reference sequence). V lost 1 base and J lost 7; bases outside the gene matches: 5. The CDR3 reads CASSIGRTGVQPQHF. As DNA, the CDR3 is TGTGCCAGTAGTATAGGCCGGACAGGGGTCCAGCCCCAGCATTTT.

The rearrangement links TRBV2 to TRBJ1-1; 7 nucleotides agree with TRBD1. The CDR3 length is 14 residues. Trimming removed 6 bases from V and 4 bases from J; junction bases left unmatched: 8. Germline-derived CDR1 and CDR2 are SNHLY and FYNNEI. DNA of the CDR3: TGTGCCAGCAGGGAACAGGGGTGGAGCACTGAAGCTTTCTTT. Protein sequence: CASREQGWSTEAFF.

This chain uses TRBV15 with TRBJ2-1; 9 bases agree with TRBD2. This CDR3 spans 17 amino acids. The germline V gene has CDR1 LNHNV and CDR2 YYDKDF (reference sequence). The junction had 6 bases not matched to a gene; V was cut back by 3 bases and J by 0 bases. CDR3 loop: CATSRGLSGSSYNEQFF. CDR3 nucleotide sequence: TGTGCCACCAGCAGGGGACTTAGCGGGAGCTCCTACAATGAGCAGTTCTTC.

The chain recombines TRBV4-1 with TRBJ2-7; D is possibly TRBD1 (6 bases). The CDR3 contains 15 residues. The V gene lost 4 bases and the J gene lost 2 bases, with 15 bases spanning the gap. Germline values: CDR1 MGHRA, CDR2 YSYEKL. In DNA, the CDR3 is TGCGCCAGCAGCCTACGGACAGTGACAACCTACGAGCAGTACTTC. Translating gives CASSLRTVTTYEQYF.

There are a few counts of this clone. This CDR3 reads CASSLASHWTQNTGELFF. As DNA, the CDR3 is TGTGCCAGCAGCTTAGCCTCCCACTGGACTCAGAACACCGGGGAGCTGTTTTTT. This chain uses TRBV7-9 with TRBJ2-2; TRBD2 is a possible D gene (5 bases). The CDR3 contains 18 residues. V lost 0 bases, J lost 1 base, and 15 bases lay in between. Germline loops: CDR1 SEHNR, CDR2 FQNEAQ (reference sequence). Full variable domain (outside the CDR3, taken from reference TRBV7-9 and TRBJ2-2): DTGVSQNPRHKITKRGQNVTFRCDPISEHNRLYWYRQTLGQGPEFLTYFQNEAQLEKSRLLSDRFSAERPKGSFSTLEIQRTEQGDSAMYLCASSLASHWTQNTGELFFGEGSRLTVL.

The chain employs TRBV29-1 and TRBJ1-1, with TRBD1 as a possible D gene (5 bases). CDR3 size: 12 residues. Trimming pared 4 bases from V and 6 bases from J, leaving 12 bases between. Germline V lookup: CDR1 SQVTM, CDR2 ANQGSEA. CDR3 sequence reads: CSVVAWGSEAFF. The CDR3 DNA reads as TGCAGCGTTGTAGCCTGGGGCTCTGAAGCTTTCTTT. Full variable domain (remainder filled in from reference TRBV29-1 and TRBJ1-1): SAVISQKPSRDICQRGTSLTIQCQVDSQVTMMFWYRQQPGQSLTLIATANQGSEATYESGFVIDKFPISRPNLTFSTLTVSNMSPEDSSIYLCSVVAWGSEAFFGQGTRLTVV.

This chain links TRBV4-1 with TRBJ1-1, with TRBD1 matching 9 bases. V gave up 0 bases and J gave up 5 bases; unmatched junction bases: 4. There are 15 residues in the CDR3. Germline V gene sequence: CDR1 MGHRA, CDR2 YSYEKL. The CDR3 coding sequence is TGCGCCAGCAGCCAAGATTCACAGGGGGCAACTGAAGCTTTCTTT. It encodes CASSQDSQGATEAFF.

The V gene is TRBV5-1, the J gene TRBJ2-3, with a possible D match to TRBD2 (5 bases). The CDR3 is 15 amino acids. V was trimmed by 1 base and J by 2 bases, leaving 11 bases between them. The germline gives CDR1 SGHRS, CDR2 YFSETQ. CDR3 in DNA: TGCGCCAGCAGCTTGCAGGTAGCGTCCACAGATACGCAGTATTTT. Its protein product is CASSLQVASTDTQYF.

The chain is built from TRBV20-1 and TRBJ2-1; 8 positions agree with TRBD2. This CDR3 comprises 14 residues. The germline gives CDR1 DFQATT, CDR2 SNEGSKA (reference sequence). The trim removed 3 bases at V and 10 bases at J, leaving 11 bases unmatched. The CDR3 region has the DNA TGCAGTGCTAGTGTAATAGCGGGATACAGGGAGCAGTTCTTC. Translating gives CSASVIAGYREQFF.

The chain uses TRBV28 and TRBJ1-5; possibly TRBD1 for D (6 bases). The CDR3 is 15 amino acids. V lost 3 bases to trimming and J lost 4 bases, with 13 bases between them. Germline V gene data show CDR1 as MDHEN and CDR2 as SYDVKM. Written as DNA, the CDR3 is TGTGCCAGCAGTTTTTCTTACGGACAGAATCAGCCCCAGCATTTT. Protein: CASSFSYGQNQPQHF.

This chain joins TRBV28 and TRBJ1-4, with D possibly matching TRBD1 (5 bases). V dropped 1 base and J dropped 7 bases, with 10 bases sitting between them. CDR1 MDHEN and CDR2 SYDVKM come from the germline V gene. This CDR3 is 14 amino acids long. CDR3: CASSLSRGIEKLFF. The CDR3 DNA sequence: TGTGCCAGCAGTTTATCACGGGGGATTGAAAAACTGTTTTTT. The full variable domain, in which reference TRBV28 and TRBJ1-4 provide the parts outside the CDR3, is DVKVTQSSRYLVKRTGEKVFLECVQDMDHENMFWYRQDPGLGLRLIYFSYDVKMKEKGDIPEGYSVSREKKERFSLILESASTNQTSMYLCASSLSRGIEKLFFGSGTQLSVL.